This T cell receptor (beta chain) stems from a study of blood T cell repertoires in COVID-19 (dated by TCRdb to the early 2020s). General notes on the study: The collaborator samples originated in the United States, Italy and Spain and spanned the acute and convalescent phases of COVID-19. Samples were obtained from the ongoing ImmuneRACE study (first 160 participants) and from about 1,300 subjects provided by 6 global collaborators. The prospective study material was composed of cDNA or gDNA derived from T cells, B-cell-depleted T cells, or PBMCs. The sample metadata nearly always contained a de-identified subject ID, COVID-19 status, age in years and sex. The repertoires were released in a freely available public database meant as a resource for research on the immune response to SARS-CoV-2. The dataset comprised deeply sampled blood TCRbeta repertoires from subjects exposed to, actively infected with, or recovered from COVID-19. Where available, HLA class I and class II types were obtained from metadata supplied by the sample provider rather than from assay-based typing.

TCRbeta CDR3 regions were amplified from genomic DNA using the immunoSEQ Assay, a bias-controlled multiplex PCR. As for how the authors treated the data: Within the assay, amplification of reference gene primers was used to estimate how many nucleated cells each sample contained. To quantify the absolute abundance of each unique TCRbeta CDR3 rearrangement, sequence reads were collapsed and filtered. For each sample, productive Simpson clonality was calculated as the square root of Simpson's diversity index over productive rearrangements. TCRdb carries this immuneACCESS record with in-frame sequences only. Its versions omit some clonotypes, under half of them owing to an unresolved V gene in the studies checked, with the rest unexplained. Clone size and V and J calls were adopted from that table, with D and trimming inferred from the DNA. The sample has just over 95,000 clones on record, roughly 87% of them singletons. The top ten clones comprise 15% to 20% of the sample.

What the study reported, not specific to this receptor: The quantity of clinical and demographic metadata differed by source and by participant and was supplied without curation.

Comment on this clone: The clone's antigen remains unknown. Qualities for individual bases were not recorded, and no much larger clone is one base off.

The collaborating institutions used their own protocols to collect whole blood in K2EDTA tubes. For TCRbeta analysis, collaborator samples were shipped as frozen whole blood, as isolated PBMCs, or as DNA extracted from either sample type. The junction carries 17 bases between V and J, which are trimmed by 4 bases and 5 bases respectively. Counted from cysteine to phenylalanine, this CDR3 has 15 amino acids. CDR3 DNA only is kept here, 45 bases in frame from base 1. CDR1 SGHTA and CDR2 FQGNSA are derived from the germline V gene. The source is a man older than 75 with acute or convalescent COVID-19. The chain employs TRBV7-2 and TRBJ2-5; possibly the D gene is TRBD2, per 5 matching bases. Sequences were obtained from peripheral blood. The DNA is TGTGCCAGCAGCTACCTTAGCGCCACGGGGGAGACCCAGTACTTC. Translated, it reads CASSYLSATGETQYF.